This T cell receptor (beta chain) was observed in a study of T cells in Graves' hyperthyroidism and ophthalmopathy. Looking at the study overall: Peripheral blood was collected at initial diagnosis, before any treatment. Findings of the study overall: In the blood, most expanded thyroid clonotypes above 0.001 appeared as well. From stable hyperthyroidism, ophthalmopathy was separated by a 13 V-J model.

This clonotype was seen a handful of times. Its antigen is as yet unknown. RNA transcripts yielded amplified TCR beta CDR3 regions. The TCR CDR3 first-round RT-PCR relied on the HTBI primer set. TCRdb recomputed calls from the multiplex PCR reads with MiXCR, one row per CDR3 protein. This sample yields 560,000 or so distinct CDR3 sequences, of which about 20% are seen a single time; around 50% belongs to the top ten. The CDR3 length is 14 residues. V lost 6 bases, J lost 4 bases, and 13 bases lay in between. Germline V gene lookup returns CDR1 MNHNS and CDR2 SASEGT. The material sequenced was blood. The gene calls are TRBV6-1 and TRBJ2-1; tentatively, D is TRBD2 (6 bases). The sequence derives from a middle-aged man with Graves' ophthalmopathy. CDR3 coding DNA: TGTGCCAGCAGGAACGCCGGGGGTTACAATGAGCAGTTCTTC. This gives the protein CASRNAGGYNEQFF.